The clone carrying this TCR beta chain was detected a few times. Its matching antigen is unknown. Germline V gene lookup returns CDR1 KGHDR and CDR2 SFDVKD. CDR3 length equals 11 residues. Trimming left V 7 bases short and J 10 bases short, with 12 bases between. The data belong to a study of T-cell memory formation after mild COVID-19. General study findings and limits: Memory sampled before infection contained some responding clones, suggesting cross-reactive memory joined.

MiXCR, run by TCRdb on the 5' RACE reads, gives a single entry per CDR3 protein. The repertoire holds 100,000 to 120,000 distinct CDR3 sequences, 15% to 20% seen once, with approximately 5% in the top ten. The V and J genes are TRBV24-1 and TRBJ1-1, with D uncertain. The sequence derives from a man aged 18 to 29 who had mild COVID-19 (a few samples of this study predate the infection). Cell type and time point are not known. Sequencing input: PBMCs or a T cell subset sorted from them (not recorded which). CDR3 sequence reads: CATSPLGGAFF. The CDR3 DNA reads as TGTGCCACCAGCCCTCTCGGAGGAGCTTTCTTT.